Listed below are T cell receptor beta chains from one sample, sequenced in a study of blood T cells in healthy people across ages. Each CDR3 protein is one row after TCRdb ran MiXCR on the 5' RACE reads. In the table there are approximately 2,000,000 distinct CDR3 sequences, roughly 43% of which are singletons. The source material was blood. These receptors all stem from a human donor in good health. CDR3s include the opening cysteine and the closing phenylalanine or tryptophan. The order of the fields is clone size, V gene, D gene, J gene, CDR3 DNA, CDR3 protein. A D gene is named only where the DNA matches it firmly. Clone size appears in some rows only: once, few, many, or a class for an expanded clone.

.	TRBV5-1	TRBD1	TRBJ1-2	TGCGCCAGCAGCTGGGGGACAGCTCCCCAGGATGGCTGCATCTTC	CASSWGTAPQDGCIF
.	TRBV29-1	TRBD1	TRBJ1-1	TGCAGCGTTGAGGAGCAACAGGGGACTGAAGCTTTCTTT	CSVEEQQGTEAFF
.	TRBV6-1	TRBD2	TRBJ2-1	TGTGCCAGCAGCCCCGGACCGGGACTAGCGGGGGCACGGGGGAATGAGCAGTTCTTC	CASSPGPGLAGARGNEQFF
.	TRBV3-1	.	TRBJ2-7	TGTGCCAGCACGGGTGCTGACCACCAAAGGTCGTACTTC	CASTGADHQRSYF
.	TRBV30	.	TRBJ2-2	TGTGCCTGGAGTGTAATTAGTTGGACCGGGGAGCGGTTTTTT	CAWSVISWTGERFF
once	TRBV5-4	.	TRBJ2-5	TGTGCCAGCAGCACACGCCCCGACTTAAGAGGAGAGACCCAGTACTTC	CASSTRPDLRGETQYF
many	TRBV12-3/TRBV12-4	.	TRBJ2-4	TGTGCCAGCAGTTTGCGGACGGCCAGGGTTCAGTACTTC	CASSLRTARVQYF
few	TRBV12-3/TRBV12-4	TRBD2	TRBJ2-7	TGTGCCAGCAGTCTACTAGCGGGGGCCTACGAGCAGTACTTC	CASSLLAGAYEQYF
.	TRBV4-3	.	TRBJ2-1	TGCGCCAGCAGCCAAGAGATTGGCTCCCCGGATGAGCAGTTCTTC	CASSQEIGSPDEQFF
.	TRBV4-1	TRBD1	TRBJ1-5	TGCGCCAGCAGCCACCCGGGACAGGGTCGACAGCCCCAGCATTTT	CASSHPGQGRQPQHF
.	TRBV2	.	TRBJ2-3	TGTGCCAGCAGTGCCCAAGCAGGGAGCACAGATACGCAGTATTTT	CASSAQAGSTDTQYF
.	TRBV20-1	.	TRBJ2-1	TGCAGTGCTAGAGTTCGGTGGTCCGACTACAATGAGCAGTTCTTC	CSARVRWSDYNEQFF
few	TRBV20-1	.	TRBJ2-7	TGCAGTGCTAGGCGACCGGGACTCCGACTTGGGCCTTACGAGCAGTACTTC	CSARRPGLRLGPYEQYF
few	TRBV4-3	TRBD2	TRBJ2-5	TGCGCCAGCAGCCCTCTGCTAGCGGGGAAAGAGACCCAGTACTTC	CASSPLLAGKETQYF
few	TRBV15	.	TRBJ2-1	TGTGCCACCAGCAGAGGTCGGGGGATAGTCAATGAGCAGTTCTTC	CATSRGRGIVNEQFF
few	TRBV6-2/TRBV6-3	.	TRBJ1-6	TGTGCCAGCACCGAGGTTCGTAATTCACCCCTCCACTTT	CASTEVRNSPLHF
.	TRBV28	.	TRBJ2-7	TGTGCCAGCAGCCCTGGACCCTCGGGGCAGTACTTC	CASSPGPSGQYF
.	TRBV4-2	.	TRBJ2-5	TGTGCCAGCAGCCAAGATCGATGGGGGGCCCAAGAGACCCAGTACTTC	CASSQDRWGAQETQYF
few	TRBV29-1	.	TRBJ2-5	TGCAGCGTTACTTCAGGGGAGACCCAGTACTTC	CSVTSGETQYF